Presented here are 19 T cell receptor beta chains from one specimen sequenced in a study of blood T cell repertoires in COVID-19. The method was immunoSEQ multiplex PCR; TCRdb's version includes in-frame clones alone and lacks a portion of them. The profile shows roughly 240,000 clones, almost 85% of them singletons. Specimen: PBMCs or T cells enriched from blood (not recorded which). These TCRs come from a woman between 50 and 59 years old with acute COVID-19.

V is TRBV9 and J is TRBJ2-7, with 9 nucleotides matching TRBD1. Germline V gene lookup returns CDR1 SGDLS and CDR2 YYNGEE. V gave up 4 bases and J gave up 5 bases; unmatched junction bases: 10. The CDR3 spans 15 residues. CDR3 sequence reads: CASSTSDRGRHEQYF. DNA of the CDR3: TGTGCCAGCAGCACCTCGGACAGGGGTAGGCACGAGCAGTACTTC.

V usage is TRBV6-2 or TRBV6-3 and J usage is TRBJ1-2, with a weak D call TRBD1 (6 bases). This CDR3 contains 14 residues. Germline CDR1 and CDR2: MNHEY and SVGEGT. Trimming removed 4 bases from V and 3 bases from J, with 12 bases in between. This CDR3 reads CASSSDRAYYGYTF. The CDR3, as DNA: TGTGCCAGCAGTTCGGACAGAGCCTACTATGGCTACACCTTC.

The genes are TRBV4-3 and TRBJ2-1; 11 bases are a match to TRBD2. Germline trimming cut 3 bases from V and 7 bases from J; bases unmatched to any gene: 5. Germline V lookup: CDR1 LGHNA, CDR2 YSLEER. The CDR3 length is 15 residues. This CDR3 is CASSQVAGGTNEQFF. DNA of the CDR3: TGCGCCAGCAGCCAGGTAGCGGGGGGGACGAATGAGCAGTTCTTC.

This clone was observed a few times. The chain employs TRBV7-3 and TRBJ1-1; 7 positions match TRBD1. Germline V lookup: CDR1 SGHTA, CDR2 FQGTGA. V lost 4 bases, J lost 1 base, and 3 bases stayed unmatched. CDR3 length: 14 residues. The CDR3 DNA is TGTGCCAGCAGCTCAACAGGGGCGAACACTGAAGCTTTCTTT. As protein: CASSSTGANTEAFF.

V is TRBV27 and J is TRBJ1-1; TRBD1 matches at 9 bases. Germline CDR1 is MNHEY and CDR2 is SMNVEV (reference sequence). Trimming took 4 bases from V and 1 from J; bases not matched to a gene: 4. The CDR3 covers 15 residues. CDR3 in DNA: TGTGCCAGCAGTTCCGCGGGACAGGGGAACACTGAAGCTTTCTTT. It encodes CASSSAGQGNTEAFF.

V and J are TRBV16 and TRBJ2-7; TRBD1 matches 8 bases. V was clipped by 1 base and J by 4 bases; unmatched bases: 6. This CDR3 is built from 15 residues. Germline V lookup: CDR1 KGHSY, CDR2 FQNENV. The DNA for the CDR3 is TGTGCCAGCAGCCAATTGAGACAGGGGATTTACGAGCAGTACTTC. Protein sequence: CASSQLRQGIYEQYF.

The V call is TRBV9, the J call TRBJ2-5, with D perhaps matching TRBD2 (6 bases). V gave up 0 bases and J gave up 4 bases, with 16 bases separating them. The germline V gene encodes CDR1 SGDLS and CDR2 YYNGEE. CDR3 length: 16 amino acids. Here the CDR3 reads CASSVAARGSGETQYF. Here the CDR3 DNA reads TGTGCCAGCAGCGTAGCCGCCCGGGGGAGCGGAGAGACCCAGTACTTC.

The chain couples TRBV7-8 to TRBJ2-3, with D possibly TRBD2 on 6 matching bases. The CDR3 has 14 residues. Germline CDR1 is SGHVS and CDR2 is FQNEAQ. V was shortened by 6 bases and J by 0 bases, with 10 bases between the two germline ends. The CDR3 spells CASSSGTSTDTQYF. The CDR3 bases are TGTGCCAGCAGTTCCGGGACTAGCACAGATACGCAGTATTTT.

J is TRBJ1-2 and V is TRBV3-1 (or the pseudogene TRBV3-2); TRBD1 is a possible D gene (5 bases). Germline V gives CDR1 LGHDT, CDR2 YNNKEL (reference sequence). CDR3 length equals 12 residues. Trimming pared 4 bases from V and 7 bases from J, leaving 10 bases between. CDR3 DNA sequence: TGTGCCAGCAGCCTGGGGGAGGGTGGCTACACCTTC. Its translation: CASSLGEGGYTF.

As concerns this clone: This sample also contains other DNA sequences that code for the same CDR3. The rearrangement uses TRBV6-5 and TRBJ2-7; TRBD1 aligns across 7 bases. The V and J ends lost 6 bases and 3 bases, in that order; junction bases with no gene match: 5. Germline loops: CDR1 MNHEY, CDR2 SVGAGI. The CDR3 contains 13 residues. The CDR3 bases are TGTGCCAGCAGCCTTGGACAGGACTACGAGCAGTACTTC. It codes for CASSLGQDYEQYF.

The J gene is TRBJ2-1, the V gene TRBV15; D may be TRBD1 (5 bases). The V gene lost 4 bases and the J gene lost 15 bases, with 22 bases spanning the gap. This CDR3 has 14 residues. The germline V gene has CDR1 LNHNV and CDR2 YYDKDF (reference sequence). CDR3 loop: CATSTNSPSPRGFF. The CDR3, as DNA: TGTGCCACCAGCACCAATTCCCCATCGCCAAGGGGGTTCTTC.

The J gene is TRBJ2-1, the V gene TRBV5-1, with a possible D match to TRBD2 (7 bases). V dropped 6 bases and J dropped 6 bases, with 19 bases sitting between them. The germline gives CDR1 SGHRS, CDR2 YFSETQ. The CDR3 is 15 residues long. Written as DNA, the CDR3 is TGCGCCAGCAACCTGGGAGGGGGGCCCGGCAATGAGCAGTTCTTC. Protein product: CASNLGGGPGNEQFF.

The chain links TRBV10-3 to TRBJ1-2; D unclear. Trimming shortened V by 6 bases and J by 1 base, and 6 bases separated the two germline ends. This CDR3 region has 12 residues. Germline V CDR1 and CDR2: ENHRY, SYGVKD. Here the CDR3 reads CAISTVNYGYTF. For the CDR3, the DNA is TGTGCCATCAGCACAGTTAACTATGGCTACACCTTC.

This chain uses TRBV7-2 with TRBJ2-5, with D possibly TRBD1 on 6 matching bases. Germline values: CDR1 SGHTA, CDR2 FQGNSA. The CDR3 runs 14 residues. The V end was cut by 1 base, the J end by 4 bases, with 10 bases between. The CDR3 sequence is CASSLDGGPETQYF. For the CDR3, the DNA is TGTGCCAGCAGCTTAGATGGGGGCCCAGAGACCCAGTACTTC.

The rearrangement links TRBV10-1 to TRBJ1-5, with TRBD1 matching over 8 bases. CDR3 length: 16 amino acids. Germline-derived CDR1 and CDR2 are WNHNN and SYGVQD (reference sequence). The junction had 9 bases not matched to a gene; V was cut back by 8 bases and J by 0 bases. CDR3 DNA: TGCGCCAGCGGGACAGGATTATCCTGTAGCAATCAGCCCCAGCATTTT. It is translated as CASGTGLSCSNQPQHF.

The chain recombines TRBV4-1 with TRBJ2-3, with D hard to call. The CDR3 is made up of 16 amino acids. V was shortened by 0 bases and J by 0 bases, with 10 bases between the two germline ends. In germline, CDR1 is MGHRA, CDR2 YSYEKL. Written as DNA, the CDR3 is TGCGCCAGCAGCCAAGATCCGTATTTAAGCACAGATACGCAGTATTTT. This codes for CASSQDPYLSTDTQYF.

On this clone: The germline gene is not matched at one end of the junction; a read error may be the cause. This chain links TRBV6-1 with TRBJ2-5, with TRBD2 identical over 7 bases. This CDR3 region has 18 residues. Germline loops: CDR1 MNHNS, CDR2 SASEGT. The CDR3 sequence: CASCEARWGGLAQETQYF. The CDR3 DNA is TGTGCCAGCTGTGAAGCGCGGTGGGGGGGGTTAGCACAAGAGACCCAGTACTTC.

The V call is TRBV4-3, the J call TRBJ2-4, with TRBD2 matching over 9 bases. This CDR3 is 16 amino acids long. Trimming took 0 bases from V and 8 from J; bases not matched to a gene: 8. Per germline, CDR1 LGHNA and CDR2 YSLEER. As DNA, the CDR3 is TGCGCCAGCAGCCAAGAGAAAACTAGCGGGTTCGACATTCAGTACTTC. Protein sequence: CASSQEKTSGFDIQYF.

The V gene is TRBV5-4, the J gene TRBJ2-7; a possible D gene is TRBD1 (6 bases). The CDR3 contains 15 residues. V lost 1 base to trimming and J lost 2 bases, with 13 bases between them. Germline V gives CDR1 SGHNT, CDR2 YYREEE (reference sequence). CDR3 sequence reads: CASSLQSTGAYEQYF. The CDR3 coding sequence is TGTGCCAGCAGCTTGCAGTCGACAGGAGCCTACGAGCAGTACTTC.